Listed below are T cell receptor beta chains from one sample, sequenced in a study of vaccination and CD4 T cells after COVID-19. Their antigens are not known. One entry per CDR3 protein results from TCRdb running MiXCR on the PCR reads. Here the sample spans about 7,000 distinct CDR3 sequences, around a third being singletons. Sequenced material: CD4+ T cells from blood, cultured in vitro. The origin of the receptors is a human donor in good health. Each CDR3 is given with its conserved first and last residue.

V	J	CDR3
TRBV7-2	TRBJ1-5	CASSLISGRVDPQHF
TRBV27	TRBJ2-6	CASTLDNSGANVLTF
TRBV20-1	TRBJ2-5	CSATPSPGQGIQETQYF
TRBV6-1	TRBJ1-2	CASTRGAGSGYTF
TRBV11-2	TRBJ2-4	CASSLADIQYF
TRBV29-1	TRBJ2-3	CSDWDGTDTQYF
TRBV5-1	TRBJ2-5	CASRPGLAGETQYF
TRBV28	TRBJ2-1	CASTPQGLPDEQFF
TRBV28	TRBJ2-5	CASSADIFQETQYF
TRBV7-2	TRBJ2-5	CASRNRLAGAETQYF
TRBV15	TRBJ2-1	CATSRAGAYNEQFF